This T cell receptor (beta chain) came from a study of blood T cell repertoires in COVID-19. Study details: T cells, B-cell-depleted T cells, or PBMCs provided the cDNA or gDNA that served as material.

Authors' data handling: Estimated nucleated cell counts came from reference gene primer amplification. The method was immunoSEQ multiplex PCR; TCRdb's version includes in-frame clones alone and lacks a portion of them. V, J and clone size were drawn from that table, and D and trimming were deduced from the DNA. The sample includes some 54,000 clones, 75% to 90% of them seen just once. This CDR3 has 17 amino acids. Trimming cost V 4 bases and J 4 bases, with 23 bases left between them. Germline CDR1 reads SGHRS; CDR2 reads YFSETQ. V gene TRBV5-1 combines with J gene TRBJ2-5, with D possibly matching TRBD2 (5 bases). This TCR came from a woman aged 55-75 years with acute or convalescent COVID-19. What was sequenced was peripheral blood. The CDR3 bases are TGCGCCAGCAGCCGCATGGCGGGTGGACTTGGACGAGAGACCCAGTACTTC. This encodes CASSRMAGGLGRETQYF.